The clone carrying this TCR beta chain was recorded a few times. Its specificity is not known. This specimen belongs to a study of T cells in Graves' hyperthyroidism and ophthalmopathy. General observations from the study: Among thyroid clonotypes expanded above 0.001, most also appeared in blood.

Template material for amplifying TCR beta CDR3 regions consisted of RNA transcripts. First-round RT-PCR targeting the TCR CDR3 was performed with the HTBI primer set. TCRdb reprocessed the multiplex PCR reads with MiXCR, giving one entry per CDR3 protein. The sample includes roughly 500,000 distinct CDR3 sequences, more than 11% of them seen just once. Exclusions: uncontrolled infection, other autoimmune disease, pregnancy, lactation. Sample collection date corresponds to first hyperthyroidism diagnosis, prior to any ophthalmopathy symptoms. CDR3 size: 13 residues. Trimming pared 5 bases from V and 2 bases from J, leaving 11 bases between. Germline CDR1 is DFQATT and CDR2 is SNEGSKA (reference sequence).

V gene TRBV20-1 combines with J gene TRBJ2-3, with a tentative D call TRBD2 (6 bases). Material: blood. The source is a woman aged 30 to 39 with Graves' hyperthyroidism that later progressed to Graves' ophthalmopathy. The CDR3 loop reads CSAPAGNTDTQYF. The CDR3 nucleotides are TGCAGTGCTCCAGCGGGCAACACAGATACGCAGTATTTT.